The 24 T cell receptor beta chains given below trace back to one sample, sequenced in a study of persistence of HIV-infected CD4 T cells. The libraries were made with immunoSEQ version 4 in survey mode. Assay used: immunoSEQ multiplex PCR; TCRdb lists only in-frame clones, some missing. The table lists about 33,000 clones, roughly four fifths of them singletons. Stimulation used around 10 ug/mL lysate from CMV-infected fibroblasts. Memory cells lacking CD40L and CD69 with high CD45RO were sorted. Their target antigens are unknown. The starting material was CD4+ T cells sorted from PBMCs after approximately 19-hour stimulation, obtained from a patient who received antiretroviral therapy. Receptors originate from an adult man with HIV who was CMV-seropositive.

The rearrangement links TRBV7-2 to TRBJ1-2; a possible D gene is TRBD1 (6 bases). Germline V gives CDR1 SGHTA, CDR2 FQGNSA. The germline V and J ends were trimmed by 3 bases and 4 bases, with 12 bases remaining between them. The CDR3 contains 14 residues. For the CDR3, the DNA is TGTGCCAGCAGCTTCACTGCGGACAGCTATGGCTACACCTTC. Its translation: CASSFTADSYGYTF. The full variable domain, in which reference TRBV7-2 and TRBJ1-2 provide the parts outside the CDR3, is GAGVSQSPSNKVTEKGKDVELRCDPISGHTALYWYRQSLGQGLEFLIYFQGNSAPDKSGLPSDRFSAERTGGSVSTLTIQRTQQEDSAVYLCASSFTADSYGYTFGSGTRLTVV.

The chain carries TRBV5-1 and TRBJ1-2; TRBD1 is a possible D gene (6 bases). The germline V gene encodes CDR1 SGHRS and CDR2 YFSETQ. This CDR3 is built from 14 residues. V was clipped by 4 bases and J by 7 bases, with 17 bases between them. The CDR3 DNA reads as TGCGCCAGCAGCGTGGGACAATTCAACGGTGGCTACACCTTC. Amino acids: CASSVGQFNGGYTF.

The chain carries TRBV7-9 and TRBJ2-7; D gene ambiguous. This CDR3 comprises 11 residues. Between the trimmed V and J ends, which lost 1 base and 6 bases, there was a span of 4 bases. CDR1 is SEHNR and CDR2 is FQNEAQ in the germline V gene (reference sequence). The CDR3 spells CASSLVSEQYF. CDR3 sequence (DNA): TGTGCCAGCAGCTTAGTAAGCGAGCAGTACTTC.

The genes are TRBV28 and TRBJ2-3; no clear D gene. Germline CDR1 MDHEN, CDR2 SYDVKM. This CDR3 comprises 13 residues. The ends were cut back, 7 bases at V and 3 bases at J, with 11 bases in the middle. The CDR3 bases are TGTGCCAGCACGCTACTCGGTACAGATACGCAGTATTTT. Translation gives CASTLLGTDTQYF.

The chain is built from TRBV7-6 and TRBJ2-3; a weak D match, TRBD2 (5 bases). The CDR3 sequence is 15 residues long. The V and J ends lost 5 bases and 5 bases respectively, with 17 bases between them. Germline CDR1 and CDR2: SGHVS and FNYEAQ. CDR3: CASSTGLGRGDTQYF. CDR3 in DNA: TGTGCCAGCAGCACTGGACTGGGCCGGGGAGATACGCAGTATTTT. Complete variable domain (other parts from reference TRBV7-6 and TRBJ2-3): GAGVSQSPRYKVTKRGQDVALRCDPISGHVSLYWYRQALGQGPEFLTYFNYEAQQDKSGLPNDRFSAERPEGSISTLTIQRTEQRDSAMYRCASSTGLGRGDTQYFGPGTRLTVL.

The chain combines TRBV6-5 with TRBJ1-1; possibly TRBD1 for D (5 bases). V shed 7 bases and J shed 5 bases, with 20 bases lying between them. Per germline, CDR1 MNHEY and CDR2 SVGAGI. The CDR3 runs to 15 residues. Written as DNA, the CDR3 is TGTGCCAGCATCCCTCCGCGTGGGGGAGAGACTGAAGCTTTCTTT. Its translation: CASIPPRGGETEAFF.

For the CDR3, the DNA is TGCAGCGTTGTGGGACTAGCGGGGGGTGTCCTGGAGACCCAGTACTTC. As protein: CSVVGLAGGVLETQYF. The rearrangement links TRBV29-1 to TRBJ2-5; TRBD2 matches at 15 bases. This CDR3 spans 16 amino acids. In germline, CDR1 is SQVTM, CDR2 ANQGSEA. J lost 5 bases, V lost 4 bases, and 8 bases had no gene match.

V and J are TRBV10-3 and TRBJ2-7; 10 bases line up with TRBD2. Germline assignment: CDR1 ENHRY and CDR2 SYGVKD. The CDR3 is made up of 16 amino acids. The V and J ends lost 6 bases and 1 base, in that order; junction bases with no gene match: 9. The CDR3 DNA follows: TGTGCCATCAGCCCGGACGGACTAGCGGTTTCCTACGAGCAGTACTTC. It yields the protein CAISPDGLAVSYEQYF.

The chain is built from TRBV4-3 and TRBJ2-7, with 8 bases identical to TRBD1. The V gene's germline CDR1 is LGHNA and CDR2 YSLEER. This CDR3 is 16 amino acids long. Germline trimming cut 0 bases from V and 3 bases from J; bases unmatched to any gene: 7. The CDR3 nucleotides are TGCGCCAGCAGCCAAGATAAAGGACAGGGATTCTACGAGCAGTACTTC. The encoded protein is CASSQDKGQGFYEQYF.

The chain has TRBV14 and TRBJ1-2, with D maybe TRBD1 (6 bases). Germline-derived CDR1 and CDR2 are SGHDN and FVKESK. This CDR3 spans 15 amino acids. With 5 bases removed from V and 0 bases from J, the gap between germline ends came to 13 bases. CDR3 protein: CASSSSRGANYGYTF. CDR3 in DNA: TGTGCCAGCAGCTCTTCTAGGGGGGCTAACTATGGCTACACCTTC.

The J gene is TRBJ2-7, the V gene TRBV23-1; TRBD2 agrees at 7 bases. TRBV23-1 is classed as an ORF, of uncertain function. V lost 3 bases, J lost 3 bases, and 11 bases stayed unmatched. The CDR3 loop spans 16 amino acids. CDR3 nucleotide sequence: TGCGCCAGCAGTCACCCAGGGAGGGAACCTGGCTACGAGCAGTACTTC. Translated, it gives CASSHPGREPGYEQYF.

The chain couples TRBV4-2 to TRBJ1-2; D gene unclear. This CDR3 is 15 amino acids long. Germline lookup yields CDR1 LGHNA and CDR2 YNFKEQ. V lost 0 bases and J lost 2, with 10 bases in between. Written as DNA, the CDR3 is TGTGCCAGCAGCCAAGATTTGGGCTTCAACTATGGCTACACCTTC. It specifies CASSQDLGFNYGYTF.

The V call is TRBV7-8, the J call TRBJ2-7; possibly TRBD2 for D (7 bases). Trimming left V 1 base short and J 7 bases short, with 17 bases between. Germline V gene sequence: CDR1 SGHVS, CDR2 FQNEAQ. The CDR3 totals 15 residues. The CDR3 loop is CASSLVTGGPGEQYF. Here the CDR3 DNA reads TGTGCCAGCAGCTTAGTAACGGGGGGCCCGGGGGAGCAGTACTTC.

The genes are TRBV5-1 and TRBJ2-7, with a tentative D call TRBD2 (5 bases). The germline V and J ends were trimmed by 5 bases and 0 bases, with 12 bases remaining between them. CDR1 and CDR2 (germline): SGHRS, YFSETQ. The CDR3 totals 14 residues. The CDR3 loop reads CASRRTPSSYEQYF. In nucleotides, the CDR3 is TGCGCCAGCAGGCGGACTCCGAGCTCCTACGAGCAGTACTTC.

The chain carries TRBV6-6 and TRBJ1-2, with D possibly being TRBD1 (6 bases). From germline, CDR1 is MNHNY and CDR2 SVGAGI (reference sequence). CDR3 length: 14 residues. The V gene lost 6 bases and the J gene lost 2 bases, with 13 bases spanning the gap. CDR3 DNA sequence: TGTGCCAGCAGGCTACAGGGTGGAAACTATGGCTACACCTTC. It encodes CASRLQGGNYGYTF.

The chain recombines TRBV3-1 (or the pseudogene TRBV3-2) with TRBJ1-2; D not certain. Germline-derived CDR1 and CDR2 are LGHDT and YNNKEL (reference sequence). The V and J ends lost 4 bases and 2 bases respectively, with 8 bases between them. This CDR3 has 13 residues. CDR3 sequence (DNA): TGTGCCAGCAGCCCGGACGGGAACTATGGCTACACCTTC. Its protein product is CASSPDGNYGYTF.

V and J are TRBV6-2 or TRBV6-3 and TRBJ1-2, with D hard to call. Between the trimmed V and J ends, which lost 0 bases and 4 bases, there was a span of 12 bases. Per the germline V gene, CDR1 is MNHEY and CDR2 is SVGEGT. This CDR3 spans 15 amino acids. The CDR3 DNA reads TGTGCCAGCAGTTACTCGGGGAGACGGGCCTATGGCTACACCTTC. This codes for CASSYSGRRAYGYTF.

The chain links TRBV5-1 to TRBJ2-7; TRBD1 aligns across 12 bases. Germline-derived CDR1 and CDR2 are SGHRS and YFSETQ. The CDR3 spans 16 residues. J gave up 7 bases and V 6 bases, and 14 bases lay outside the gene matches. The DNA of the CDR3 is TGCGCCAGCACCAGTTCCCCGGGACAGGGGGCGGGGGAGCAGTACTTC. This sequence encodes CASTSSPGQGAGEQYF.

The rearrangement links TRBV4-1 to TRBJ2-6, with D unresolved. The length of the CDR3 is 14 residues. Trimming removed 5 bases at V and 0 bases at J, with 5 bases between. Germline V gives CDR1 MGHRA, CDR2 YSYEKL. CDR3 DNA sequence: TGCGCCAGCAGCTCGTACTCTGGGGCCAACGTCCTGACTTTC. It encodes CASSSYSGANVLTF.

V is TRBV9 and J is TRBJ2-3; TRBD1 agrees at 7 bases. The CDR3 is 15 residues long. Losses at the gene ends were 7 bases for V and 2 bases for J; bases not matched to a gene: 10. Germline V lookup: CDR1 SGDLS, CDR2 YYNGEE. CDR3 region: CASAPTGSDTDTQYF. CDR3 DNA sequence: TGTGCCAGCGCTCCGACAGGGTCCGACACAGATACGCAGTATTTT.

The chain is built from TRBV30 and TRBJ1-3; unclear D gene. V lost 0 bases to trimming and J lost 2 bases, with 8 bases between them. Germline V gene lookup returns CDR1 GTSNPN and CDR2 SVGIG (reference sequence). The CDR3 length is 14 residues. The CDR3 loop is CAWSVLGPGNTIYF. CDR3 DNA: TGTGCCTGGAGTGTACTCGGTCCTGGAAACACCATATATTTT.

The CDR3 here is CSVEGGYEQYF. The CDR3 DNA sequence: TGCAGCGTTGAAGGAGGTTACGAGCAGTACTTC. This rearrangement joins TRBV29-1 to TRBJ2-7; the D is unclear. Germline V gene sequence: CDR1 SQVTM, CDR2 ANQGSEA. V was shortened by 1 base and J by 4 bases, with 5 bases between the two germline ends. The CDR3 contains 11 residues.

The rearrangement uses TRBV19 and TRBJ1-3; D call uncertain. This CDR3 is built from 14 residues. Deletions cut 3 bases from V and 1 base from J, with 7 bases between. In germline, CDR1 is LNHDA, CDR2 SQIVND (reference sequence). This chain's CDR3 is CASSMSISGNTIYF. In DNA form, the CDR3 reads TGTGCCAGTAGTATGAGTATATCTGGAAACACCATATATTTT.

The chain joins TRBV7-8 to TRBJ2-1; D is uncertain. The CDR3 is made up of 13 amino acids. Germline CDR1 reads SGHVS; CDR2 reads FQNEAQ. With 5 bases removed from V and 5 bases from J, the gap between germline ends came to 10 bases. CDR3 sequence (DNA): TGTGCCAGCAGCCCAGCGAACGACAATGAGCAGTTCTTC. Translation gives CASSPANDNEQFF.